The 15 T cell receptor beta chains below were found in one sample sequenced in a study of blood T cell repertoires in COVID-19. Generated by immunoSEQ multiplex PCR, the TCRdb table keeps only in-frame clones and is missing some. Among some 130,000 clones listed, around four fifths were seen once. Sequencing input: PBMCs or T cells enriched from blood (not recorded which). The origin of the receptors is a woman aged 45 to 65 who had recovered from COVID-19.

The rearrangement joins TRBV19 to TRBJ1-6; D call uncertain. Per germline, CDR1 LNHDA and CDR2 SQIVND (reference sequence). This CDR3 has 16 residues. V was clipped by 3 bases and J by 3 bases, with 12 bases between them. The DNA for the CDR3 is TGTGCCAGTAGTATGGGCAGTCGGGGCTATAATTCACCCCTCCACTTT. Its protein product is CASSMGSRGYNSPLHF. Drawing the rest from reference TRBV19 and TRBJ1-6, the complete variable domain is DGGITQSPKYLFRKEGQNVTLSCEQNLNHDAMYWYRQDPGQGLRLIYYSQIVNDFQKGDIAEGYSVSREKKESFPLTVTSAQKNPTAFYLCASSMGSRGYNSPLHFGNGTRLTVT.

V gene TRBV7-9 combines with J gene TRBJ1-1; D might be TRBD1 (5 bases). V was cut by 5 bases and J by 6 bases, with 10 bases left in between. The CDR3 loop spans 12 amino acids. The germline gives CDR1 SEHNR, CDR2 FQNEAQ (reference sequence). CDR3 bases: TGTGCCAGCAGCGCCGACAGATCTGAAGCTTTCTTT. Amino acid sequence: CASSADRSEAFF.

The gene calls are TRBV19 and TRBJ1-5, with D unclear. Germline CDR1 reads LNHDA; CDR2 reads SQIVND (reference sequence). V was cut by 1 base and J by 7 bases, with 5 bases left in between. This CDR3 region has 12 residues. In DNA form, the CDR3 reads TGTGCCAGTAGTATAGGCGGACAGCCCCAGCATTTT. Protein: CASSIGGQPQHF.

The chain couples TRBV3-1 (or the pseudogene TRBV3-2) to TRBJ2-5; D is perhaps TRBD1 (5 bases). V shed 1 base and J shed 5 bases, with 11 bases lying between them. Per germline, CDR1 LGHDT and CDR2 YNNKEL (reference sequence). CDR3 length: 14 amino acids. The CDR3 DNA reads TGTGCCAGCAGCCAAGCAGGGCGCGATGAGACCCAGTACTTC. Amino acid sequence: CASSQAGRDETQYF.

The J gene is TRBJ1-2, the V gene TRBV3-1 (or the pseudogene TRBV3-2); 8 bases are shared with TRBD1. V trimming: 3 bases; J trimming: 3 bases; junction bases outside the gene matches: 3. Germline CDR1 and CDR2: LGHDT and YNNKEL (reference sequence). The CDR3 is 14 residues long. DNA of the CDR3: TGTGCCAGCAGCCAGGACAGGGTGGACTATGGCTACACCTTC. Its translation: CASSQDRVDYGYTF.

The chain employs TRBV7-9 and TRBJ1-2; unclear D gene. The CDR3 runs to 15 residues. Trimming removed 4 bases from V and 6 bases from J, with 18 bases in between. Germline V gene sequence: CDR1 SEHNR, CDR2 FQNEAQ (reference sequence). In nucleotides, the CDR3 is TGTGCCAGCAGCTCTCCGCGGGCACTAAGGGATGGCTACACCTTC. It yields the protein CASSSPRALRDGYTF.

The V and J genes are TRBV24-1 and TRBJ2-5, with 10 nucleotides matching TRBD1. The CDR3 length is 20 residues. CDR1 KGHDR and CDR2 SFDVKD come from the germline V gene. With V trimmed by 1 base and J by 2 bases, 15 bases remained unmatched. CDR3 nucleotides: TGTGCCACCAGTGATTTTGGCGCAAGCCAGAGGGACAGGGGTCAAGAGACCCAGTACTTC. It translates to CATSDFGASQRDRGQETQYF.

V is TRBV4-1 and J is TRBJ1-1; 10 nucleotides align to TRBD1. With 7 bases clipped from V and 4 bases from J, the junction kept 9 bases outside the gene matches. CDR1 is MGHRA and CDR2 is YSYEKL in the germline V gene. The CDR3 spans 15 residues. CDR3 nucleotides: TGCGCCAGCATCTCACTACGGACAGGGGGCACTGAAGCTTTCTTT. Residues: CASISLRTGGTEAFF.

The chain carries TRBV5-1 and TRBJ1-3, with D maybe TRBD1 (6 bases). The CDR3 has 15 amino acids. Germline V gene lookup returns CDR1 SGHRS and CDR2 YFSETQ. Trimming removed 4 bases at V and 0 bases at J, with 11 bases between. The chain's CDR3 is CASSRDRSSGNTIYF. CDR3 bases: TGCGCCAGCAGCCGTGACAGGAGCTCTGGAAACACCATATATTTT.

The V gene is TRBV3-1 (or the pseudogene TRBV3-2), the J gene TRBJ2-5, with 9 bases that match TRBD2. Germline V gene data show CDR1 as LGHDT and CDR2 as YNNKEL (reference sequence). The CDR3 runs 14 residues. With V trimmed by 3 bases and J by 9 bases, 8 bases remained unmatched. CDR3 bases: TGTGCCAGCAGCCACCAGCGGGGGGCCTCTTCCCAGTACTTC. Its translation is CASSHQRGASSQYF.

The chain links TRBV10-1 to TRBJ1-2; possible D gene TRBD1, 5 bases. Per germline, CDR1 WNHNN and CDR2 SYGVQD (reference sequence). V lost 6 bases to trimming and J lost 4 bases, with 12 bases between them. The CDR3 is 13 amino acids. CDR3 DNA sequence: TGCGCCAGCAGCCCAGGGATTAGCTATGGCTACACCTTC. This translates into CASSPGISYGYTF.

The chain is built from TRBV27 and TRBJ1-2; no definite D call. V lost 4 bases to trimming and J lost 5 bases, with 14 bases between them. Germline assignment: CDR1 MNHEY and CDR2 SMNVEV (reference sequence). This CDR3 has 14 residues. The CDR3 region has the DNA TGTGCCAGCAGTTCGAACAGCGGTTCTTATGGCTACACCTTC. Its translation: CASSSNSGSYGYTF.

The genes are TRBV5-4 and TRBJ1-4; 8 nucleotides align to TRBD1. V shed 6 bases, J shed 8 bases, and the junction held 9 bases outside the gene matches. CDR3 size: 14 residues. In germline, CDR1 is SGHNT, CDR2 YYREEE (reference sequence). DNA for the CDR3: TGTGCCAGCACCCTCGACAGGGGCGGCGAAAAACTGTTTTTT. It codes for CASTLDRGGEKLFF.

V and J are TRBV2 and TRBJ1-2; D unresolved. The V gene's germline CDR1 is SNHLY and CDR2 FYNNEI. The CDR3 runs 15 residues. V was trimmed by 4 bases and J by 2 bases, leaving 14 bases between them. The CDR3, as DNA: TGTGCCAGCAGTGCCCGCATCTCAGTAAACTATGGCTACACCTTC. It specifies CASSARISVNYGYTF.

This clone occurred a few times. The chain recombines TRBV5-1 with TRBJ1-2, with 7 bases identical to TRBD1. V was pared by 4 bases and J by 6 bases, with 15 bases of the junction left unmatched. Looked up from germline, CDR1 is SGHRS and CDR2 is YFSETQ. This CDR3 has 16 residues. CDR3 region: CASSLGWTGPRDGYTF. The CDR3 bases are TGCGCCAGCAGCCTGGGGTGGACAGGTCCAAGGGATGGCTACACCTTC.